The following is a T cell receptor beta chain sequence with its context. A much larger clonotype is one base distant, so this may be a read error. The entry originates in a study of tumor and adjacent non-tumor tissue in lung cancer. Trimming took off 4 bases at V and 7 bases at J, with 20 bases between the two ends. The length of the CDR3 is 16 residues. Germline V gives CDR1 SGHKS, CDR2 YYEKEE (reference sequence). RNA was extracted from bulk tissue without any cell sorting. The library came from three nested PCR rounds adapted from ARM-PCR protocols. TCRdb called the multiplex PCR reads again in MiXCR, with one record for every CDR3 protein. The data contain approximately 68,000 distinct CDR3 sequences, 60% to 75% of them seen just once; the ten biggest clones take up 28%.

This TCR was recovered from a man aged 55-75 years with non-small cell lung cancer. Sequenced material: lung tumor tissue. The chain carries TRBV5-5 and TRBJ2-2; D may be TRBD1 (6 bases). CDR3 loop: CASSLGADSFGGELFF. CDR3 in DNA: TGTGCCAGCAGCCTGGGGGCGGACTCCTTCGGCGGGGAGCTGTTTTTT.